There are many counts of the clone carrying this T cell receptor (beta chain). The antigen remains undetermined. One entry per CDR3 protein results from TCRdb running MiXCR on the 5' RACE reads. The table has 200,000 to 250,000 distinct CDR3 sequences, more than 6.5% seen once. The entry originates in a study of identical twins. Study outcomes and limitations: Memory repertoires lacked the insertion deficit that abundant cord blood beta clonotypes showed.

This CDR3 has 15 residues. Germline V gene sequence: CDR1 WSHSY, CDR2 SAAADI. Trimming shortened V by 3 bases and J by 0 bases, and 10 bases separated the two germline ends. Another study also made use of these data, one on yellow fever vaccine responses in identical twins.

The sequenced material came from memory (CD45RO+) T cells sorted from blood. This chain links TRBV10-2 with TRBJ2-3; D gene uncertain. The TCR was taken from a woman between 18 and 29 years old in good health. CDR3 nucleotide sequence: TGCGCCAGCAGTGACTGGCTATCTAGCACAGATACGCAGTATTTT. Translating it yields CASSDWLSSTDTQYF.